This TCR beta chain comes out of a study of shared clonotypes between healthy human individuals. About the study: The people who gave samples were a couple of women and three men aged 18 to 49.

Notes on the study in general: There were few donors, and this limited the genetic and exposure-history diversity represented.

In the case of this clone: Its target is unknown.

Positively selected for CCR7, the CD45RO-negative cells used as naive CD8 cells excluded terminally differentiated effector memory CD45RA+ cells. Donors comprised healthy HIV-negative adults lacking recent acute infections or vaccinations. Every one of the donors was a Caucasian adult that lived in Nashville, Tennessee. CDR1 LGHNA and CDR2 YNFKEQ come from the germline V gene. This CDR3 has 13 amino acids. Trimming left V 0 bases short and J 3 bases short, with 4 bases between. The data were produced by immunoSEQ multiplex PCR, yet TCRdb's version contains in-frame clones alone and is incomplete. The repertoire holds about 2,100,000 clones, with 93% as singletons.

The source of this sequence is a man younger than 35 in good health. Some clones in this sample may be carry-over from other donors' samples. The material sequenced was naive CD8+ T cells from PBMCs. The chain couples TRBV4-2 to TRBJ2-3; D gene unclear. The CDR3 DNA sequence: TGTGCCAGCAGCCAAGACGTAACAGATACGCAGTATTTT. Translated: CASSQDVTDTQYF.